This T cell receptor (beta chain) was observed in a study of T cells in Graves' hyperthyroidism and ophthalmopathy. Across the whole study: Once the initial diagnosis was made, peripheral blood was obtained before any treatment. Study-wide points: The majority of expanded thyroid clonotypes above 0.001 also appeared in blood.

The authors obtained PBMCs from over 8.5 ml of fresh peripheral blood. Comment on this clonotype: What it binds is unknown.

The CDR3 runs to 14 residues. V was pared by 3 bases and J by 8 bases, with 17 bases between. It was RNA transcripts that yielded the amplified TCR beta CDR3 regions. When the TCR CDR3 underwent first-round RT-PCR, the HTBI primer set was used. Via MiXCR, TCRdb re-called the multiplex PCR reads, giving one row per CDR3 protein. The repertoire holds about 250,000 distinct CDR3 sequences, with 20% to 25% as singletons. The chain uses TRBV12-3 or TRBV12-4 and TRBJ2-7; no definite D call. This TCR came from a man aged 25-45 years with Graves' ophthalmopathy. The sequencing sample was made of blood. Here the CDR3 reads CASSFGHVAAKQYF. The CDR3 DNA reads TGTGCCAGCAGTTTCGGGCACGTGGCGGCCAAGCAGTACTTC.